These 27 T cell receptor beta chains were all obtained from the same sample, sequenced in a study of shared clonotypes between healthy human individuals. Repertoires were generated with immunoSEQ multiplex PCR, while TCRdb's copy carries only in-frame clones and drops some. The table includes 500,000 or so clones, roughly 95% detected once. The sequenced sample consisted of naive CD4+ T cells sorted from blood. Subset specified: CD45RA+ positively selected. These receptors were collected from a woman aged 25 to 45 in good health.

This clone was detected once. The rearrangement links TRBV6-5 to TRBJ1-2, with D perhaps TRBD1 (5 bases). There are 14 residues in the CDR3. Germline CDR1 reads MNHEY; CDR2 reads SVGAGI. The germline V and J ends were trimmed by 7 bases and 7 bases, with 19 bases remaining between them. The CDR3 sequence: CASTWAPGEGGYTF. The DNA of the CDR3 is TGTGCCAGCACCTGGGCCCCGGGGGAGGGTGGCTACACCTTC.

This clone was observed once. J is TRBJ2-7 and V is TRBV9; D may be TRBD2 (6 bases). CDR1 is SGDLS and CDR2 is YYNGEE in the germline V gene. Trimming shortened V by 0 bases and J by 4 bases, and 14 bases separated the two germline ends. The CDR3 loop spans 15 amino acids. In nucleotides, the CDR3 is TGTGCCAGCAGCGTAGGTGGGTCGGGGGTTTACGAGCAGTACTTC. This encodes CASSVGGSGVYEQYF.

This chain links TRBV19 with TRBJ1-1, with a possible D match to TRBD1 (5 bases). The ends were cut back, 1 base at V and 5 bases at J, with 14 bases in the middle. CDR3 length: 15 amino acids. CDR1 is LNHDA, CDR2 SQIVND, per germline (reference sequence). CDR3 sequence: CASSIGRGDGTEAFF. The CDR3, as DNA: TGTGCCAGTAGTATAGGACGGGGGGATGGGACTGAAGCTTTCTTT.

This clone was seen once. The V and J genes are TRBV5-8 and TRBJ1-2, with 11 bases lining up with TRBD1. Per germline, CDR1 SGHTS and CDR2 YDEGEE. The CDR3 length is 17 residues. V lost 6 bases to trimming and J lost 4 bases; unmatched junction nucleotides: 14. The CDR3 protein is CASIRTGGQWPSYGYTF. The DNA for the CDR3 is TGTGCCAGCATCAGGACAGGGGGCCAGTGGCCCTCCTATGGCTACACCTTC.

The gene calls are TRBV7-9 and TRBJ2-1; D remains ambiguous. Trimming pared 5 bases from V and 5 bases from J, leaving 10 bases between. Per germline, CDR1 SEHNR and CDR2 FQNEAQ (reference sequence). This CDR3 is 13 amino acids long. The CDR3 DNA sequence: TGTGCCAGCAGCACCCACCCCAACAATGAGCAGTTCTTC. It codes for CASSTHPNNEQFF.

V gene TRBV2 combines with J gene TRBJ2-1; 10 positions agree with TRBD2. J lost 3 bases, V lost 6 bases, and 5 bases had no gene match. This CDR3 comprises 15 residues. Germline CDR1 reads SNHLY; CDR2 reads FYNNEI. CDR3 sequence (DNA): TGTGCCAGCAGCTCCGGGACTAGCGTCTACAATGAGCAGTTCTTC. Protein sequence: CASSSGTSVYNEQFF. The full variable domain, rest sourced from reference TRBV2 and TRBJ2-1, is EPEVTQTPSHQVTQMGQEVILRCVPISNHLYFYWYRQILGQKVEFLVSFYNNEISEKSEIFDDQFSVERPDGSNFTLKIRSTKLEDSAMYFCASSSGTSVYNEQFFGPGTRLTVL.

The J gene is TRBJ2-7, the V gene TRBV10-3; possibly TRBD2 for D (6 bases). Trimming cost V 0 bases and J 3 bases, with 9 bases left between them. Germline V CDR1 and CDR2: ENHRY, SYGVKD. This CDR3 comprises 14 residues. The CDR3 nucleotides are TGTGCCATCAGTGAGTCTGACGGGAGCTACGAGCAGTACTTC. It yields the protein CAISESDGSYEQYF.

V usage is TRBV18 and J usage is TRBJ2-2, with TRBD2 identical over 7 bases. Looked up from germline, CDR1 is KGHSH and CDR2 is LQKENI. V shed 0 bases and J 3 bases; nucleotides not matched to a gene: 4. The length of the CDR3 is 16 residues. CDR3 coding DNA: TGTGCCAGCTCACCACCGGGGAGGGCTGACACCGGGGAGCTGTTTTTT. This translates into CASSPPGRADTGELFF.

The rearrangement links TRBV5-1 to TRBJ2-6, with TRBD1 matching over 12 bases. V gave up 5 bases and J gave up 2 bases; unmatched junction bases: 11. CDR3 length: 19 residues. Germline-derived CDR1 and CDR2 are SGHRS and YFSETQ. The CDR3 protein is CASRELSGTGGAGANVLTF. The CDR3 DNA reads TGCGCCAGCAGAGAACTGTCCGGGACAGGGGGCGCTGGGGCCAACGTCCTGACTTTC.

This chain links TRBV28 with TRBJ2-3; no clear D gene. With 5 bases removed from V and 2 bases from J, the gap between germline ends came to 5 bases. Germline CDR1 MDHEN, CDR2 SYDVKM. This CDR3 comprises 12 residues. The CDR3 DNA is TGTGCCAGCAGTCTCCTCACAGATACGCAGTATTTT. Amino acids: CASSLLTDTQYF.

The chain is built from TRBV7-9 and TRBJ2-7; no clear D. V gave up 11 bases and J gave up 3 bases, with 14 bases separating them. CDR1 and CDR2 from the germline V gene are SEHNR and FQNEAQ (reference sequence). The CDR3 spans 12 residues. The CDR3 sequence is CAHPPHSYEQYF. The CDR3 coding sequence is TGTGCCCACCCCCCCCACAGCTACGAGCAGTACTTC.

The chain has TRBV10-3 and TRBJ2-7, with 10 bases identical to TRBD1. V trimming: 3 bases; J trimming: 2 bases; junction bases outside the gene matches: 1. Per the germline V gene, CDR1 is ENHRY and CDR2 is SYGVKD. The CDR3 totals 14 residues. The chain's CDR3 is CAISDGQGAYEQYF. The CDR3 bases are TGTGCCATCAGTGATGGACAGGGGGCCTACGAGCAGTACTTC.

The CDR3 bases are TGTGCCAGCAGCCCCAGGGACGGATACCAAGAGACCCAGTACTTC. Encoded protein: CASSPRDGYQETQYF. The chain uses TRBV7-6 and TRBJ2-5; tentatively, D is TRBD1 or TRBD2 (5 bases each). Trimming cost V 5 bases and J 0 bases, with 13 bases left between them. This CDR3 is 15 amino acids long. Germline V gene lookup returns CDR1 SGHVS and CDR2 FNYEAQ.

The rearrangement links TRBV5-6 to TRBJ1-2, with 7 bases aligning to TRBD1. Germline CDR1 SGHDT, CDR2 YYEEEE. This CDR3 is built from 14 residues. The junction had 10 bases not matched to a gene; V was cut back by 3 bases and J by 8 bases. In nucleotides, the CDR3 is TGTGCCAGCAGCTCTCTCTCCACAGGGGAGGGCTACACCTTC. Translated, it gives CASSSLSTGEGYTF.

The chain couples TRBV29-1 to TRBJ1-1; 7 nucleotides match TRBD1. This CDR3 region has 15 residues. V was clipped by 7 bases and J by 3 bases; unmatched bases: 14. Germline CDR1 reads SQVTM; CDR2 reads ANQGSEA. The CDR3 nucleotides read TGCAGCGCCGAAGGGGACAGCTGGGCGGACACTGAAGCTTTCTTT. As protein: CSAEGDSWADTEAFF.

The chain uses TRBV28 and TRBJ2-3; 9 bases are shared with TRBD2. V lost 7 bases to trimming and J lost 4 bases; unmatched junction nucleotides: 12. The germline V gene has CDR1 MDHEN and CDR2 SYDVKM. This CDR3 is 16 amino acids long. CDR3 DNA: TGTGCCAGCATGATTATGGTAGCGGGAGCCGCAGATACGCAGTATTTT. Encoded protein: CASMIMVAGAADTQYF.

The J gene is TRBJ1-1, the V gene TRBV5-1; tentative D call: TRBD1 (6 bases). The CDR3 is 14 amino acids. The V and J ends lost 0 bases and 8 bases respectively, with 14 bases between them. The V gene's germline CDR1 is SGHRS and CDR2 YFSETQ. CDR3 bases: TGCGCCAGCAGCTTGGAATTCTCGACAGGAGAAGCTTTCTTT. Its protein product is CASSLEFSTGEAFF.

This chain links TRBV28 with TRBJ1-2; possible D gene TRBD1, 5 bases. Between the trimmed V and J ends, which lost 6 bases and 0 bases, there was a span of 14 bases. Germline CDR1 reads MDHEN; CDR2 reads SYDVKM. The CDR3 contains 15 residues. CDR3 loop: CASSHNRGANYGYTF. The CDR3 nucleotides are TGTGCCAGCAGCCATAATCGGGGGGCTAACTATGGCTACACCTTC.

The V gene is TRBV29-1, the J gene TRBJ2-5; D call uncertain. Trimming removed 7 bases at V and 0 bases at J, with 9 bases between. The CDR3 has 12 amino acids. Looked up from germline, CDR1 is SQVTM and CDR2 is ANQGSEA. CDR3 in amino acids: CSASKYQETQYF. The CDR3 nucleotides are TGCAGCGCTTCAAAGTACCAAGAGACCCAGTACTTC.

In nucleotides, the CDR3 is TGTGCCAGCAGCCAACAACCGGGCAACTACGAGCAGTACTTC. Its protein is CASSQQPGNYEQYF. V usage is TRBV14 and J usage is TRBJ2-7; D ambiguous. This CDR3 is 14 amino acids long. Germline V gene data show CDR1 as SGHDN and CDR2 as FVKESK. V lost 2 bases and J 3 bases, leaving 11 bases between the germline ends. Full variable domain (remainder filled in from reference TRBV14 and TRBJ2-7): EAGVTQFPSHSVIEKGQTVTLRCDPISGHDNLYWYRRVMGKEIKFLLHFVKESKQDESGMPNNRFLAERTGGTYSTLKVQPAELEDSGVYFCASSQQPGNYEQYFGPGTRLTVT.

On this clone itself: Sequence at one end of the junction differs from germline and may be a read error. The chain is built from TRBV29-1 and TRBJ1-1; possible D gene TRBD1, 5 bases. Germline V gene sequence: CDR1 SQVTM, CDR2 ANQGSEA. This CDR3 has 12 residues. The CDR3 sequence is CSVVAGNAEAFF. The CDR3 DNA reads TGCAGCGTTGTTGCAGGGAACGCTGAAGCTTTCTTT.

The chain uses TRBV5-1 and TRBJ2-7; D gene unclear. The CDR3 is made up of 14 amino acids. V lost 0 bases to trimming and J lost 4 bases, with 11 bases between them. CDR1 and CDR2 from the germline V gene are SGHRS and YFSETQ. Here the CDR3 DNA reads TGCGCCAGCAGCTTGGCAGGCACCATGTACGAGCAGTACTTC. Protein: CASSLAGTMYEQYF.

The chain uses TRBV4-2 and TRBJ2-7; 15 nucleotides align to TRBD2. The CDR3 loop spans 17 amino acids. After removal of 3 bases from V and 0 bases from J, the junction contained 3 bases not matched to a gene. Germline loops: CDR1 LGHNA, CDR2 YNFKEQ. This CDR3 is CASSQGTSGRNSYEQYF. CDR3 nucleotides: TGTGCCAGCAGCCAGGGGACTAGCGGGAGGAACTCCTACGAGCAGTACTTC.

The chain links TRBV2 to TRBJ1-4; weak D call: TRBD1 (6 bases). V was cut by 6 bases and J by 5 bases, with 19 bases left in between. CDR1 is SNHLY and CDR2 is FYNNEI in the germline V gene. This CDR3 contains 16 residues. The CDR3 protein is CASRKGGPRRNEKLFF. The CDR3 bases are TGTGCCAGCAGGAAGGGGGGGCCCCGACGAAATGAAAAACTGTTTTTT.

The CDR3 protein is CASRRNSGANVLTF. CDR3 sequence (DNA): TGTGCCAGCAGGAGAAATTCTGGGGCCAACGTCCTGACTTTC. The rearrangement joins TRBV28 to TRBJ2-6, with D unclear. The CDR3 runs to 14 residues. Germline V gene sequence: CDR1 MDHEN, CDR2 SYDVKM. V was clipped by 6 bases and J by 1 base, with 7 bases between them.

To note about this clone: The junction departs from the called germline gene at one end, perhaps through a read error. The chain is built from TRBV6-1 and TRBJ2-3, with D possibly TRBD2 on 6 matching bases. The CDR3 sequence is 14 residues long. CDR1 and CDR2 from the germline V gene are MNHNS and SASEGT. This CDR3 reads CASNVTGGRKKKGF. The CDR3 nucleotides read TGTGCCAGCAATGTGACCGGAGGGAGGAAGAAAAAGGGGTTT.

The V call is TRBV7-9, the J call TRBJ2-7, with a weak D call TRBD2 (6 bases). Trimming cost V 3 bases and J 3 bases, with 15 bases left between them. Germline assignment: CDR1 SEHNR and CDR2 FQNEAQ (reference sequence). The CDR3 is 15 amino acids. The CDR3 region has the DNA TGTGCCAGCAGCTTTCTGGGCGGGGACCACTACGAGCAGTACTTC. It translates to CASSFLGGDHYEQYF.